The entry below describes one T cell receptor (beta chain). Antigen: not known. This CDR3 comprises 16 residues. CDR1 and CDR2 (germline): MNHEY, SVGAGI. The V gene lost 4 bases and the J gene lost 5 bases, with 20 bases spanning the gap. The source of the sample is a study of vaccination effects on CD4 cells after COVID-19. Sequencing used immunoSEQ multiplex PCR; TCRdb keeps in-frame clones, though not all of them. The table records 20,000 to 25,000 clones, approximately 79% of them present only once. With the ViraFEST assay, the study expanded antigen-specific CD4+ T cells using viral peptide pools, then sequenced them. The authors isolated CD4+ T cells after about 10 days of culture. All study participants received two doses of BNT162b2 or mRNA-1273 vaccine.

The clonotype comes from a human donor who received a COVID-19 vaccine. This sample comprised CD4+ T cells from PBMCs cultured with HCoV-229E spike peptides, obtained after COVID-19 vaccination. The chain links TRBV6-5 to TRBJ1-1, with a weak D call TRBD1 (5 bases). The CDR3 sequence: CASSLNPWQGGTEAFF. Here the CDR3 DNA reads TGTGCCAGCAGTTTAAACCCCTGGCAGGGAGGAACTGAAGCTTTCTTT.